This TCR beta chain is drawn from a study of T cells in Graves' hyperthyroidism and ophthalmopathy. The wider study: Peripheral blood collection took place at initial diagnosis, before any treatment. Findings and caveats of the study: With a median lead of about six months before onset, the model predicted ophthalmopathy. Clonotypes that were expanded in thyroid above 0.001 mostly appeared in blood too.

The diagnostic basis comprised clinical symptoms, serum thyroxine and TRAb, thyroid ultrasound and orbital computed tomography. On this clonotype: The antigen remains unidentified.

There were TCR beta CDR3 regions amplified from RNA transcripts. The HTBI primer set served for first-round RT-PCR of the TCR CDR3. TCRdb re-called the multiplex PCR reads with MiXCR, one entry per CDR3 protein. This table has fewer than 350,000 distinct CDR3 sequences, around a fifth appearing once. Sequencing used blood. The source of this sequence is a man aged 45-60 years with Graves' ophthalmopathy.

CDR3 amino acids: CSAREAGRKLAGGLSSYNEQFF. CDR3 DNA sequence: TGCAGTGCTAGAGAAGCAGGGCGGAAGCTAGCGGGGGGTCTTAGCTCCTACAATGAGCAGTTCTTC. V is TRBV20-1 and J is TRBJ2-1; 11 bases line up with TRBD2. Per germline, CDR1 DFQATT and CDR2 SNEGSKA (reference sequence). V lost 0 bases and J lost 0; bases outside the gene matches: 19. This CDR3 has 22 residues.